This T cell receptor (beta chain) originates from a study of T cell repertoires in cytomegalovirus infection (dated by TCRdb to between 2017 and 2020). For context, the study as a whole: The peptide stimulations were aimed at well-studied HLA-B-restricted epitopes as well as recently identified HLA-C-restricted CMV epitopes, whose presentation resists viral immunomodulation. Donor HLA type was relevant to the analysis, as public TCR beta signatures indicated carriage of CMV infection together with the matching HLA type.

This clonotype was observed many times. Its cognate antigen has yet to be identified. Base qualities are not provided; no much larger clone lies one nucleotide away. Broader findings and caveats from the paper: The ex vivo response was dominated by HLA-C-restricted CMV-specific TCR beta clonotypes, which also provided the single most frequent clonotype in two of eight donors. Carriers of CMV infection plus the relevant HLA type were discriminated by the cumulative frequency of public TCR beta family members in the study cohort and in an independent roughly 340-donor cohort.

Measured from the cysteine to the phenylalanine, the CDR3 is 12 residues long. Only CDR3 DNA remains: 36 bases, in frame from the first base. A distance of 12 bases separates the germline ends of V and J, which lose 6 bases and 6 bases respectively. The sequencer listed for this sample is Illumina HiSeq 1500. TCRdb took the public reads, trimmed them with fastp at Q25, ran MiXCR for clone calling and kept in-frame beta chains. Identical CDR3 protein sequences are pooled into one entry, listed with their most common genes and DNA. Within this sample are tens of thousands of distinct CDR3 sequences, with about 19% of them counted one time only. About 53% of the sample is taken by the ten largest. Reading the label with the study, this specimen's treatment or condition is: in vitro stimulation with specific CMV peptide epitopes to enrich CMV-specific T cells.

This TCR came from a human donor in good health (CMV status not recorded). Some clones in this sample may be carry-over from other donors' samples. The input for sequencing was CD8+ T cells from cultured PBMCs, taken from culture after CMV antigen stimulation. The rearranged chain carries TRBV12-3 or TRBV12-4 and TRBJ2-7; TRBD2 could be the D gene, as 6 bases match. This receptor carries the CDR3 CASSFGGVEQYF. The nucleotide sequence reads as follows: TGTGCCAGCAGCTTCGGAGGGGTCGAGCAGTACTTC.